Below, 21 T cell receptor beta chains from the same sample are listed, as sequenced in a study of cytomegalovirus exposure and HLA in healthy donors. PCR was performed using 60 Vbeta and 13 Jbeta primers. Profiling relied on immunoSEQ multiplex PCR, and the TCRdb table lists in-frame clones only, not all of them. Of some 170,000 clones listed, over 60% are singletons. Sequencing used PBMCs. Every receptor here comes from a man aged 35 to 55 in good health and CMV-seropositive.

The chain employs TRBV18 and TRBJ2-7; the D is unclear. V lost 6 bases to trimming and J lost 6 bases, with 9 bases between them. The germline CDR1 and CDR2 sequences are KGHSH and LQKENI. The CDR3 has 11 residues. As DNA, the CDR3 is TGTGCCAGCTCCCCATCGGGCGAGCAGTACTTC. It encodes CASSPSGEQYF.

The chain combines TRBV2 with TRBJ2-5; 7 bases line up with TRBD2. Trimming at V came to 8 bases and at J to 1 base, leaving 7 bases not matched to a gene. This CDR3 is 14 amino acids long. The germline CDR1 and CDR2 sequences are SNHLY and FYNNEI. CDR3 sequence: CASLAREAQETQYF. CDR3 nucleotide sequence: TGTGCCAGCCTGGCTCGGGAGGCCCAAGAGACCCAGTACTTC.

This sequence joins TRBV5-1 and TRBJ2-3; D might be TRBD2 (5 bases). CDR1 and CDR2 (germline): SGHRS, YFSETQ. V lost 6 bases and J lost 0, with 8 bases in between. The CDR3 sequence is 13 residues long. In DNA form, the CDR3 reads TGCGCCAGCAACCCGGGAAGCACAGATACGCAGTATTTT. Translation: CASNPGSTDTQYF.

The gene calls are TRBV10-1 and TRBJ2-5; the D call may be TRBD1 or TRBD2 (5 bases each). This CDR3 comprises 16 residues. V was shortened by 6 bases and J by 2 bases, with 19 bases between the two germline ends. CDR1 is WNHNN and CDR2 is SYGVQD in the germline V gene (reference sequence). The CDR3 DNA reads TGCGCCAGCAGCGAGGGCCTGTCCAGGGTTCAAGAGACCCAGTACTTC. Protein product: CASSEGLSRVQETQYF.

CDR3 in DNA: TGTGCCACCAGCAGAGGTGAGGGACAGGGGTTCTTTGGGGCCAACGTCCTGACTTTC. Translation gives CATSRGEGQGFFGANVLTF. V usage is TRBV15 and J usage is TRBJ2-6; TRBD1 matches 10 bases. Germline V CDR1 and CDR2: LNHNV, YYDKDF (reference sequence). The CDR3 runs 19 residues. The V segment lost 1 base and the J segment 3 bases; nucleotides outside the gene matches: 9.

The rearrangement uses TRBV18 and TRBJ1-1; 8 positions agree with TRBD1. Losses at the gene ends were 4 bases for V and 4 bases for J; bases not matched to a gene: 11. CDR1 is KGHSH and CDR2 is LQKENI in the germline V gene. The CDR3 totals 16 residues. The CDR3 loop is CASSQLGQGVITEAFF. The CDR3 nucleotides read TGTGCCAGCTCACAACTCGGACAGGGAGTGATCACTGAAGCTTTCTTT.

This clone was seen only a few times. The chain combines TRBV14 with TRBJ2-2; D may be TRBD2 (5 bases). Germline CDR1 reads SGHDN; CDR2 reads FVKESK. Between the trimmed V and J ends, which lost 1 base and 4 bases, there was a span of 10 bases. The CDR3 contains 15 residues. The CDR3 spells CASSQVLAGTGELFF. Here the CDR3 DNA reads TGTGCCAGCAGCCAAGTTTTGGCGGGCACCGGGGAGCTGTTTTTT.

The rearrangement uses TRBV5-1 and TRBJ2-1; 8 bases align to TRBD2. Germline-derived CDR1 and CDR2 are SGHRS and YFSETQ. Trimming cost V 0 bases and J 0 bases; bases outside gene matches: 2. The CDR3 runs to 16 residues. The CDR3 here is CASSLAGTSSYNEQFF. The CDR3 region has the DNA TGCGCCAGCAGCTTGGCCGGGACTAGCTCCTACAATGAGCAGTTCTTC.

The chain combines TRBV23-1 with TRBJ1-2; D is unresolved. TRBV23-1 is given ORF status, its function remaining uncertain. CDR3 length equals 14 residues. The V and J ends lost 9 bases and 4 bases respectively, with 18 bases between them. The CDR3 loop reads CASKIQLTGYGYTF. The CDR3, as DNA: TGCGCCAGTAAGATACAGTTGACCGGCTATGGCTACACCTTC.

A note on this clone: The junction and the germline gene differ at one end; a read error may be behind it. This chain links TRBV30 with TRBJ2-6, with a weak D call TRBD1 (5 bases). Germline CDR1 GTSNPN, CDR2 SVGIG (reference sequence). This CDR3 is built from 14 residues. CDR3 sequence (DNA): TGTGCCTGGAGCCCCATCTCTGGGGCCAACGGCCTGACTTTC. It yields the protein CAWSPISGANGLTF. Filled out from reference TRBV30 and TRBJ2-6, the complete variable domain reads SQTIHQWPATLVQPVGSPLSLECTVEGTSNPNLYWYRQAAGRGLQLLFYSVGIGQISSEVPQNLSASRPQDRQFILSSKKLLLSDSGFYLCAWSPISGANGLTFGAGSRLTVL.

This clone was seen a single time. This rearrangement joins TRBV7-7 to TRBJ2-5; D is possibly TRBD2 (6 bases). This CDR3 contains 13 residues. V was trimmed by 5 bases and J by 5 bases, leaving 12 bases between them. Germline CDR1 is SSHAT and CDR2 is FNYEAQ (reference sequence). The CDR3 DNA sequence: TGTGCCAGCAGCACGACTAGTTGGGAGACCCAGTACTTC. Translating it yields CASSTTSWETQYF.

The chain is built from TRBV7-9 and TRBJ1-6; D not certain. CDR1 is SEHNR, CDR2 FQNEAQ, per germline (reference sequence). The CDR3 length is 13 residues. The ends were cut back, 3 bases at V and 6 bases at J, with 6 bases in the middle. The CDR3 DNA reads as TGTGCCAGCAGCTTTCCGGGTAATTCACCCCTCCACTTT. Protein sequence: CASSFPGNSPLHF.

This clone was seen only a few times. Sequence at one end of the junction differs from germline and may be a read error. V is TRBV19 and J is TRBJ2-6; D perhaps matches TRBD1 (5 bases). Germline values: CDR1 LNHDA, CDR2 SQIVND (reference sequence). CDR3 length: 14 residues. The CDR3 DNA follows: TGTGCCAGTAGTCTGGGCTCTGGGGCCAACGGCCTGACTTTC. Amino acids: CASSLGSGANGLTF. Supplemented by reference TRBV19 and TRBJ2-6, the full variable domain reads DGGITQSPKYLFRKEGQNVTLSCEQNLNHDAMYWYRQDPGQGLRLIYYSQIVNDFQKGDIAEGYSVSREKKESFPLTVTSAQKNPTAFYLCASSLGSGANGLTFGAGSRLTVL.

This clone has a handful of counts. This chain connects TRBV10-3 to TRBJ2-1, with 10 bases fitting TRBD2. This CDR3 spans 15 amino acids. The junction had 5 bases not matched to a gene; V was cut back by 2 bases and J by 7 bases. Germline CDR1 is ENHRY and CDR2 is SYGVKD. The chain's CDR3 is CAISEGLAGANEQFF. In DNA form, the CDR3 reads TGTGCCATCAGTGAGGGGCTAGCGGGAGCTAATGAGCAGTTCTTC.

V and J are TRBV10-1 and TRBJ2-1; 12 nucleotides align to TRBD2. Germline V gene data show CDR1 as WNHNN and CDR2 as SYGVQD (reference sequence). Unmatched junction bases numbered 4, after V lost 5 bases and J lost 5 bases. The CDR3 spans 15 residues. Here the CDR3 reads CASSSGLAGHNEQFF. The CDR3 DNA reads TGCGCCAGCAGTTCGGGACTAGCGGGCCACAATGAGCAGTTCTTC.

J is TRBJ2-6 and V is TRBV5-1, with D maybe TRBD2 (5 bases). Deletions cut 4 bases from V and 2 bases from J, with 10 bases between. The germline CDR1 and CDR2 sequences are SGHRS and YFSETQ. The CDR3 totals 15 residues. DNA of the CDR3: TGCGCCAGCAGCACACAGCGGCCTGGGGCCAACGTCCTGACTTTC. Translation: CASSTQRPGANVLTF.

This clone was found once. J is TRBJ2-7 and V is TRBV7-3; D unresolved. V lost 0 bases and J 4 bases, leaving 13 bases between the germline ends. Germline-derived CDR1 and CDR2 are SGHTA and FQGTGA. The CDR3 length is 15 residues. CDR3 in DNA: TGTGCCAGCAGCTTAACGGCAGGCCCTTCTTACGAGCAGTACTTC. Translated: CASSLTAGPSYEQYF. The entire variable domain, with the rest obtained from reference TRBV7-3 and TRBJ2-7, is as follows: GAGVSQTPSNKVTEKGKYVELRCDPISGHTALYWYRQSLGQGPEFLIYFQGTGAADDSGLPNDRFFAVRPEGSVSTLKIQRTERGDSAVYLCASSLTAGPSYEQYFGPGTRLTVT.

This chain connects TRBV14 to TRBJ1-4; 7 nucleotides agree with TRBD1. The germline V gene has CDR1 SGHDN and CDR2 FVKESK. Germline trimming cut 0 bases from V and 6 bases from J; bases unmatched to any gene: 10. The CDR3 consists of 17 residues. DNA of the CDR3: TGTGCCAGCAGCCAAGAAAGAAAGGGACAGCCGGATGAAAAACTGTTTTTT. Its translation: CASSQERKGQPDEKLFF.

This chain joins TRBV7-9 and TRBJ2-1, with 8 bases identical to TRBD1. V shed 5 bases and J 5 bases; nucleotides not matched to a gene: 14. CDR1 SEHNR and CDR2 FQNEAQ come from the germline V gene (reference sequence). CDR3 length: 17 residues. CDR3 in amino acids: CASSTIPDRAKNNEQFF. The CDR3 coding sequence is TGTGCCAGCAGCACAATACCGGACAGGGCTAAGAACAATGAGCAGTTCTTC.

This chain connects TRBV5-4 to TRBJ2-6; D possibly corresponds to TRBD1 (5 bases). Trimming pared 4 bases from V and 0 bases from J, leaving 14 bases between. CDR1 SGHNT and CDR2 YYREEE come from the germline V gene (reference sequence). CDR3 size: 17 residues. In DNA form, the CDR3 reads TGTGCCAGCAGCACCCAGGGAAGGTTCTCTGGGGCCAACGTCCTGACTTTC. It specifies CASSTQGRFSGANVLTF.

The chain uses TRBV11-3 and TRBJ1-1, with D possibly being TRBD1 (5 bases). V shed 5 bases and J shed 6 bases, with 16 bases lying between them. Germline V gene sequence: CDR1 SGHNT, CDR2 YENEEA. This CDR3 comprises 14 residues. CDR3 sequence reads: CASSRRRGSAEAFF. The CDR3 region has the DNA TGTGCCAGCAGCCGGCGTCGGGGGTCGGCTGAAGCTTTCTTT.